The present T cell receptor beta chain was sequenced within a study of blood T cell repertoires in COVID-19. On the study more broadly: The United States, Italy and Spain were the sources of the acute and convalescent COVID-19 samples. T cells, B-cell-depleted T cells, or PBMCs provided the cDNA or gDNA that served as material.

During active infection, Seattle patients enrolled and were then monitored through disease. Germline V CDR1 and CDR2: SGHVS, FQNEAQ. This CDR3 spans 14 amino acids. V was pared by 10 bases and J by 0 bases, with 5 bases of the junction left unmatched. How the authors handled the data: Estimated nucleated cell counts came from reference gene primer amplification. Profiled with immunoSEQ multiplex PCR; TCRdb holds only in-frame clones, not every one. The V and J calls and clone size were taken over from that table, and D and trimming were inferred from the DNA. The table lists over 150,000 clones, 85% to 90% of them singletons, with 0.58% in the top ten.

The gene calls are TRBV7-8 and TRBJ1-2; 10 bases map to TRBD1. Sequenced sample: peripheral blood. The source of this sequence is a man aged 60 to 69 with COVID-19, enrolled during active disease. The CDR3 DNA reads as TGTGCCACCGGGACAGGGGTTACTAACTATGGCTACACCTTC. Its translation is CATGTGVTNYGYTF.